Below, 14 T cell receptor beta chains from the same sample are listed, as sequenced in a study of regulatory dendritic cells for organ transplantation. Repertoires were generated with immunoSEQ multiplex PCR, while TCRdb's copy carries only in-frame clones and drops some. Of under 35,000 clones listed, 82% are singletons. The specimen was naive CD8+ T cells from blood. The subset here: CD45RA+ naive T cells. These receptors originate from a human donor in good health.

CDR3: CASSGRENTEAFF. DNA for the CDR3: TGTGCCAGCAGCGGCAGGGAGAACACTGAAGCTTTCTTT. The chain is built from TRBV13 and TRBJ1-1; D may be TRBD1 (5 bases). There are 13 residues in the CDR3. Germline V gene sequence: CDR1 PRHDT, CDR2 FYEKMQ (reference sequence). V dropped 5 bases and J dropped 1 base, with 8 bases sitting between them.

The chain couples TRBV5-1 to TRBJ1-3, with D uncertain. The CDR3 contains 16 residues. Germline CDR1 and CDR2: SGHRS and YFSETQ. V was cut by 0 bases and J by 0 bases, with 10 bases left in between. The CDR3 sequence: CASSLASGYSGNTIYF. Written as DNA, the CDR3 is TGCGCCAGCAGCTTGGCCTCCGGGTACTCTGGAAACACCATATATTTT.

The V call is TRBV13, the J call TRBJ2-5, with D possibly being TRBD2 (6 bases). This CDR3 contains 13 residues. Trimming cost V 1 base and J 5 bases, with 8 bases left between them. CDR1 is PRHDT and CDR2 is FYEKMQ in the germline V gene (reference sequence). The CDR3 is CASSLARGETQYF. The CDR3 coding sequence is TGTGCCAGCAGCTTAGCACGGGGGGAGACCCAGTACTTC.

V gene TRBV5-1 combines with J gene TRBJ2-2; no firm D call. Trimming took 2 bases from V and 8 from J, leaving 7 bases between them. CDR1 SGHRS and CDR2 YFSETQ come from the germline V gene. This CDR3 comprises 12 residues. CDR3 in amino acids: CASSLDTGELFF. The CDR3 region has the DNA TGCGCCAGCAGCTTAGATACAGGGGAGCTGTTTTTT.

The CDR3 sequence: CASSSGGDARDIQYF. CDR3 coding DNA: TGTGCCAGCAGCTCAGGAGGGGACGCTAGGGACATTCAGTACTTC. The gene calls are TRBV11-2 and TRBJ2-4; possible D gene TRBD2, 6 bases. V lost 4 bases, J lost 8 bases, and 18 bases lay in between. Per germline, CDR1 SGHAT and CDR2 FQNNGV. The CDR3 is 15 amino acids.

The chain combines TRBV10-3 with TRBJ2-7, with no clear D. This CDR3 is built from 13 residues. Trimming shortened V by 3 bases and J by 0 bases, and 6 bases separated the two germline ends. In germline, CDR1 is ENHRY, CDR2 SYGVKD. The CDR3 reads CAISDAISYEQYF. In DNA form, the CDR3 reads TGTGCCATCAGTGACGCGATCTCCTACGAGCAGTACTTC.

The rearrangement joins TRBV2 to TRBJ2-3; D may be TRBD2 (5 bases). Germline CDR1 reads SNHLY; CDR2 reads FYNNEI. V was shortened by 7 bases and J by 5 bases, with 13 bases between the two germline ends. The CDR3 extends over 13 amino acids. Written as DNA, the CDR3 is TGTGCCAGCAATGGGCACACTAGAGATACGCAGTATTTT. Its translation: CASNGHTRDTQYF.

This clone was counted between two and nine times. V and J are TRBV4-1 and TRBJ2-7; perhaps TRBD1 as D (6 bases). The CDR3 is 13 residues long. The germline V and J ends were trimmed by 4 bases and 5 bases, with 12 bases remaining between them. Germline values: CDR1 MGHRA, CDR2 YSYEKL. CDR3 loop: CASSPTYRDEQYF. In DNA form, the CDR3 reads TGCGCCAGCAGCCCTACCTACAGGGACGAGCAGTACTTC.

This clone was observed a few times. The V call is TRBV12-5, the J call TRBJ2-7, with 8 bases that match TRBD2. J lost 4 bases, V lost 7 bases, and 9 bases had no gene match. The CDR3 is 14 amino acids. CDR1 LGHNT and CDR2 FRNRAP come from the germline V gene. The CDR3 sequence is CASATGGAVYEQYF. The DNA of the CDR3 is TGTGCTAGTGCCACCGGGGGGGCGGTTTACGAGCAGTACTTC.

V is TRBV6-5 and J is TRBJ2-1; D is unclear. This CDR3 spans 15 amino acids. Germline values: CDR1 MNHEY, CDR2 SVGAGI. The V gene lost 6 bases and the J gene lost 7 bases, with 19 bases spanning the gap. CDR3 DNA: TGTGCCAGCAGCGCAACCGGGTCCCCTGGGAATGAGCAGTTCTTC. Protein product: CASSATGSPGNEQFF.

The chain combines TRBV11-2 with TRBJ2-7, with D possibly being TRBD2 (6 bases). Trimming stripped 1 base from V and 3 bases from J, with 10 bases between. Germline V gives CDR1 SGHAT, CDR2 FQNNGV. This CDR3 has 14 residues. CDR3 sequence reads: CASSLVGTLYEQYF. DNA of the CDR3: TGTGCCAGCAGCTTAGTCGGGACTCTCTACGAGCAGTACTTC.

About this clone itself: The conserved phenylalanine or tryptophan normally closing the CDR3 is absent here, so this likely arose from a read error. This chain's CDR3 is CASSLVRGGYTL. The CDR3 bases are TGTGCCAGCAGCTTGGTTAGGGGCGGCTACACCCTC. The chain carries TRBV5-6 and TRBJ1-2; D might be TRBD1 (5 bases). This CDR3 comprises 12 residues. The V end was cut by 0 bases, the J end by 8 bases, with 8 bases between. The germline V gene has CDR1 SGHDT and CDR2 YYEEEE.

This clone was recorded once. This chain connects TRBV9 to TRBJ2-1; 10 bases are a match to TRBD1. The CDR3 has 15 residues. Germline V gene data show CDR1 as SGDLS and CDR2 as YYNGEE. Unmatched junction bases numbered 9, after V lost 4 bases and J lost 8 bases. The chain's CDR3 is CASSNTGTGVYEQFF. CDR3 nucleotides: TGTGCCAGCAGCAATACCGGGACAGGGGTATATGAGCAGTTCTTC.

The chain employs TRBV19 and TRBJ2-7; 7 bases map to TRBD1. The germline V gene encodes CDR1 LNHDA and CDR2 SQIVND (reference sequence). Trimming at V came to 3 bases and at J to 5 bases, leaving 7 bases not matched to a gene. CDR3 size: 14 residues. This chain's CDR3 is CASSMTGSRHEQYF. The CDR3 region has the DNA TGTGCCAGTAGTATGACAGGGTCCCGACACGAGCAGTACTTC.